This TCR beta chain is drawn from a study of T cell responses to AZD1222 COVID-19 vaccine. Whole-study results and caveats: Clonal diversity may have been underestimated in mostly white British donors.

Data came from immunoSEQ multiplex PCR; TCRdb stores just in-frame clones and leaves some out. The sample yields 150,000 or so clones, roughly 91% seen once. Note on this clone: What it binds is not known.

The CDR3 length is 15 residues. Germline V gives CDR1 KGHSH, CDR2 LQKENI. V was clipped by 3 bases and J by 3 bases; unmatched bases: 4. The V call is TRBV18, the J call TRBJ1-2, with TRBD1 matching over 10 bases. The specimen was peripheral blood, collected on day 0 of AZD1222 vaccination. The sequence derives from an adult in good health. The CDR3 DNA follows: TGTGCCAGCTCACCTTCGACAGGGGGCGACTATGGCTACACCTTC. Translation gives CASSPSTGGDYGYTF.